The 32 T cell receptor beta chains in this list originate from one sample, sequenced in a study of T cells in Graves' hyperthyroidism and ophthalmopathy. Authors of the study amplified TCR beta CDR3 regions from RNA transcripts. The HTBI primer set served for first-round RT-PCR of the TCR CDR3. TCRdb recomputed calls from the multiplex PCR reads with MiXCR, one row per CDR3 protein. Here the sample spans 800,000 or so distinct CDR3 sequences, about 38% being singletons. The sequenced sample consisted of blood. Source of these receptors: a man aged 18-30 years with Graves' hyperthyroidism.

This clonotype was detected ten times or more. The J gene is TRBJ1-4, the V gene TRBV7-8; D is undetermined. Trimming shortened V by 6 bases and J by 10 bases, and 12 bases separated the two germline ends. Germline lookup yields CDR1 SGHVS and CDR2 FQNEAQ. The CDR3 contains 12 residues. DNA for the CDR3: TGTGCCAGCAGTACTCGACGAGGAAAACTGTTTTTT. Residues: CASSTRRGKLFF.

The CDR3: CASSSTRDLNSPLHF. CDR3 DNA sequence: TGTGCCAGCAGCTCGACACGGGACCTGAATTCACCCCTCCACTTT. V is TRBV7-9 and J is TRBJ1-6; TRBD1 is a possible D gene (5 bases). V gave up 4 bases and J gave up 7 bases, with 14 bases separating them. Germline CDR1 and CDR2: SEHNR and FQNEAQ (reference sequence). The CDR3 is 15 amino acids.

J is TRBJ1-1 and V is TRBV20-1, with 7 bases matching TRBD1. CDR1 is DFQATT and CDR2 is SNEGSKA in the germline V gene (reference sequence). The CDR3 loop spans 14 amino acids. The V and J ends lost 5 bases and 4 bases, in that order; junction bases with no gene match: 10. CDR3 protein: CSALTGAGPTEAFF. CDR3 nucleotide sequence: TGCAGTGCTCTCACAGGGGCAGGGCCCACTGAAGCTTTCTTT.

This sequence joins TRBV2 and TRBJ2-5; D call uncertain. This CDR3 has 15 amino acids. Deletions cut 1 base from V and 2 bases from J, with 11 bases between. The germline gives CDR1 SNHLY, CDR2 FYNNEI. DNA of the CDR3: TGTGCCAGCAGTGAAGTGCGAACGCCGCAAGAGACCCAGTACTTC. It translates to CASSEVRTPQETQYF.

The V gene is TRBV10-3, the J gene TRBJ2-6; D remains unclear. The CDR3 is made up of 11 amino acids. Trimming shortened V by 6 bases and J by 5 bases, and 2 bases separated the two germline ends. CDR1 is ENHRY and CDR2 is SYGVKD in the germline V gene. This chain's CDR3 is CAISRANVLTF. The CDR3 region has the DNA TGTGCCATCAGCCGGGCCAACGTCCTGACTTTC.

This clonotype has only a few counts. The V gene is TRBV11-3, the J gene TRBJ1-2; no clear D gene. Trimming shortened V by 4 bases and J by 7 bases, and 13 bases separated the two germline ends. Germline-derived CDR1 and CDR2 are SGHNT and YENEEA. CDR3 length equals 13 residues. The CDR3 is CASSWTGFSGYTF. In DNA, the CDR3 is TGTGCCAGCAGCTGGACGGGTTTTAGTGGCTACACCTTC.

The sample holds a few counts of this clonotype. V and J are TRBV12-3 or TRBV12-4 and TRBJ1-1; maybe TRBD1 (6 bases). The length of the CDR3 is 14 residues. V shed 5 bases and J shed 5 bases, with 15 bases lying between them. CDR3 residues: CASSRDMEGTEAFF. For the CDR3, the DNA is TGTGCCAGCAGTCGGGACATGGAGGGGACTGAAGCTTTCTTT.

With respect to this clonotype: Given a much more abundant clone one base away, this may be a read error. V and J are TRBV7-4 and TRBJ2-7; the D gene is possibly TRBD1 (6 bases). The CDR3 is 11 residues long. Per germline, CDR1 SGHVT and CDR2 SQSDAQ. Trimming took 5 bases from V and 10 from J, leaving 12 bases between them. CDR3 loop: CASSKEGGQYF. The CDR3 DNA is TGTGCCAGCAGCAAAGAAGGGGGACAGTACTTC.

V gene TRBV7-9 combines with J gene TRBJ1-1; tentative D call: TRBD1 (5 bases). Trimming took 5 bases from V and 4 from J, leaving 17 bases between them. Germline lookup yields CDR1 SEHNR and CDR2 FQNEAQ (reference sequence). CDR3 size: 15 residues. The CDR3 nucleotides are TGTGCCAGCAGCCTCCTGGGGGGGTCCGGCACTGAAGCTTTCTTT. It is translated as CASSLLGGSGTEAFF.

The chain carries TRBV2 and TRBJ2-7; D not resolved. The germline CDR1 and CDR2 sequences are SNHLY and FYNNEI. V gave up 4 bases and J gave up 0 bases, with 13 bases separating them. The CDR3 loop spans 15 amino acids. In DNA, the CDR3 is TGTGCCAGCAGTGTCACCGGGCAGGTCTCCTACGAGCAGTACTTC. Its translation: CASSVTGQVSYEQYF.

CDR3 bases: TGTGCCAGCAGCTCTTCTCCCCTAAATCAGCCCCAGCATTTT. It yields the protein CASSSSPLNQPQHF. The chain uses TRBV7-9 and TRBJ1-5; D ambiguous. The CDR3 has 14 amino acids. CDR1 and CDR2 from the germline V gene are SEHNR and FQNEAQ (reference sequence). V was pared by 4 bases and J by 4 bases, with 11 bases between.

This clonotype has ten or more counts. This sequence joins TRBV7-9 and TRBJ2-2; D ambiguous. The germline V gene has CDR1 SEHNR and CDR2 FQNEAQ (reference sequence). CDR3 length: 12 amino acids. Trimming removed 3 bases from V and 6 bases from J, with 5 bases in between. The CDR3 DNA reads TGTGCCAGCAGCTTCTTGGCCGGGGAGCTGTTTTTT. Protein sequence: CASSFLAGELFF. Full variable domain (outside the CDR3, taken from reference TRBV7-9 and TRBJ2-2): DTGVSQNPRHKITKRGQNVTFRCDPISEHNRLYWYRQTLGQGPEFLTYFQNEAQLEKSRLLSDRFSAERPKGSFSTLEIQRTEQGDSAMYLCASSFLAGELFFGEGSRLTVL.

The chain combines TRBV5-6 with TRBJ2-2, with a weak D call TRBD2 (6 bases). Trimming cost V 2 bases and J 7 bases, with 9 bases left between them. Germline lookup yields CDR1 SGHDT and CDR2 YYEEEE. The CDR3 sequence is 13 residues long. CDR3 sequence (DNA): TGTGCCAGCAGCTTATCGGGGGACGGGGAGCTGTTTTTT. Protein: CASSLSGDGELFF.

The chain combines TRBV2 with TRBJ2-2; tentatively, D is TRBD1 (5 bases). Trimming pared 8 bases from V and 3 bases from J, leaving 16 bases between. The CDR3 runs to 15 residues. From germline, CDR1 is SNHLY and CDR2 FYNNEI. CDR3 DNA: TGTGCCAGCGGTCGGGTCAGGGCGGACACCGGGGAGCTGTTTTTT. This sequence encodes CASGRVRADTGELFF.

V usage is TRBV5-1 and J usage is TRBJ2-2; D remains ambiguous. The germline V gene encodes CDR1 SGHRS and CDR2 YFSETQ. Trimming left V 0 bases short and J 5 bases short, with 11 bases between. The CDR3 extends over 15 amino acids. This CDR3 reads CASSLDGPRTGELFF. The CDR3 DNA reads TGCGCCAGCAGCTTGGACGGGCCCCGTACCGGGGAGCTGTTTTTT.

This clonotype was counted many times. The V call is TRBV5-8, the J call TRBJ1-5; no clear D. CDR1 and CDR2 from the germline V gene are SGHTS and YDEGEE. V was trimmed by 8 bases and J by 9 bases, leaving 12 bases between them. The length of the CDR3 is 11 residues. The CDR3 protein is CASTREGPQHF. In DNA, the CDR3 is TGTGCCAGTACTAGAGAAGGGCCCCAGCATTTT.

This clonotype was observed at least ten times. This CDR3 is CASSTGQGGETQYF. CDR3 sequence (DNA): TGTGCCAGTAGTACCGGACAGGGTGGCGAGACCCAGTACTTC. The chain couples TRBV19 to TRBJ2-5, with 8 bases lining up with TRBD1. Germline V CDR1 and CDR2: LNHDA, SQIVND (reference sequence). The J segment lost 5 bases and the V segment lost 4 bases, leaving 6 bases of the junction unmatched. This CDR3 has 14 amino acids. The whole variable domain, filled in from reference TRBV19 and TRBJ2-5, reads DGGITQSPKYLFRKEGQNVTLSCEQNLNHDAMYWYRQDPGQGLRLIYYSQIVNDFQKGDIAEGYSVSREKKESFPLTVTSAQKNPTAFYLCASSTGQGGETQYFGPGTRLLVL.

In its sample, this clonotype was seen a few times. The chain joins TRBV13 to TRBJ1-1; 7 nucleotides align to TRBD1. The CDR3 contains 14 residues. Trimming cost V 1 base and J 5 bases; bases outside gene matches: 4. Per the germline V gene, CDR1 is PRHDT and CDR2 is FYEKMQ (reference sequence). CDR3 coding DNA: TGTGCCAGCAGCTTAGTGCAGGGGGAAACTGAAGCTTTCTTT. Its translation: CASSLVQGETEAFF.

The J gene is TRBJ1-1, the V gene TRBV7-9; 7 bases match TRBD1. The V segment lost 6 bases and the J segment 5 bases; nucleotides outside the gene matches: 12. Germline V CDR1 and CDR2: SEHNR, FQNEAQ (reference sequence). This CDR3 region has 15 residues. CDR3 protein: CASSLKGGARTEAFF. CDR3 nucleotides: TGTGCCAGCAGTTTGAAAGGGGGCGCGAGGACTGAAGCTTTCTTT.

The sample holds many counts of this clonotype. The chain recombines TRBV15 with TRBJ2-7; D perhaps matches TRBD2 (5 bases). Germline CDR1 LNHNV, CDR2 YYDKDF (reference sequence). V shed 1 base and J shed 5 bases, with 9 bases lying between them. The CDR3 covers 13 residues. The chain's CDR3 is CATSRGSGNEQYF. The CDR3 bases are TGTGCCACCAGCAGAGGGTCGGGGAACGAGCAGTACTTC.

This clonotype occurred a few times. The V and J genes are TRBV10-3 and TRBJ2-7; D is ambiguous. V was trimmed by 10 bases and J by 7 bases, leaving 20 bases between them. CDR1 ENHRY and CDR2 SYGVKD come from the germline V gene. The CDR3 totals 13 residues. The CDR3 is CASSPSGVGEQYF. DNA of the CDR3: TGTGCCAGCAGCCCGAGTGGCGTCGGGGAGCAGTACTTC.

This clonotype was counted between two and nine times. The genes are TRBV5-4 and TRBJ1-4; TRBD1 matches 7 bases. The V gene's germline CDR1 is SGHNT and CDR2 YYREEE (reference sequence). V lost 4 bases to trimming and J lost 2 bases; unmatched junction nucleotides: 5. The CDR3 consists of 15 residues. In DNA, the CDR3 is TGTGCCAGCAGCGTAACAGGGGACACTAATGAAAAACTGTTTTTT. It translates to CASSVTGDTNEKLFF.

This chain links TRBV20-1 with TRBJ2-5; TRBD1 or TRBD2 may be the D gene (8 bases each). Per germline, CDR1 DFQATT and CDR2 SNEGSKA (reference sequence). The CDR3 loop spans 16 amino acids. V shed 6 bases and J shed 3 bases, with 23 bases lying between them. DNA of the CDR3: TGCAGTGCAACGGGGGGGCAGGGGGCGCGTGAAGAGACCCAGTACTTC. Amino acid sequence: CSATGGQGAREETQYF.

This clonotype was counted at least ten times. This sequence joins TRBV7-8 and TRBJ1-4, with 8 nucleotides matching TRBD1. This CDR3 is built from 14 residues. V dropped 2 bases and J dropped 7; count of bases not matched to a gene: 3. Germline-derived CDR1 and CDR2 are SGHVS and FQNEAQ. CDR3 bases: TGTGCCAGCAGCTTATCAGGGGGCAGTGAAAAACTGTTTTTT. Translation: CASSLSGGSEKLFF.

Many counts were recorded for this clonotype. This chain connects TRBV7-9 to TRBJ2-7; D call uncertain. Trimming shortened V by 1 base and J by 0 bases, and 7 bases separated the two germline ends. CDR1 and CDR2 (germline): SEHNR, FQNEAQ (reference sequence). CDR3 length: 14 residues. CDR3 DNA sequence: TGTGCCAGCAGCTTAGGCAGGAGCTCCTACGAGCAGTACTTC. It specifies CASSLGRSSYEQYF.

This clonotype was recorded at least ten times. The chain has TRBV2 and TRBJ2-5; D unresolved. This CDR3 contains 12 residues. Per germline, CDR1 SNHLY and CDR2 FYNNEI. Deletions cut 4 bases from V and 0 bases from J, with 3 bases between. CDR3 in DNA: TGTGCCAGCAGTGGAGACCAAGAGACCCAGTACTTC. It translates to CASSGDQETQYF.

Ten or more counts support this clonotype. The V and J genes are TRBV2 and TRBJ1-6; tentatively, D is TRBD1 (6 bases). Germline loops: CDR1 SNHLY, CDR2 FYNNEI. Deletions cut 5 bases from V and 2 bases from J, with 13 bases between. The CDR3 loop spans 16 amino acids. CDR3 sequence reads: CASSPGTTTYNSPLHF. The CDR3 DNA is TGTGCCAGCAGTCCCGGGACAACCACCTATAATTCACCCCTCCACTTT.

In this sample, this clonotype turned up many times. The CDR3 loop is CASSQTGEDEAFF. The CDR3 DNA is TGTGCCAGCAGCCAAACGGGGGAAGATGAAGCTTTCTTT. The V gene is TRBV14, the J gene TRBJ1-1, with TRBD1 as a possible D gene (5 bases). Germline CDR1 and CDR2: SGHDN and FVKESK. This CDR3 comprises 13 residues. V dropped 2 bases and J dropped 7 bases, with 11 bases sitting between them.

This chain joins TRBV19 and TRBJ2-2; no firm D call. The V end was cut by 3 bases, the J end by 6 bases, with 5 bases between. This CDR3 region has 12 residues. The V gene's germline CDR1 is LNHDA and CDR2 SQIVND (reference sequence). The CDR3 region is CASSMDAGELFF. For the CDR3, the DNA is TGTGCCAGTAGTATGGATGCCGGGGAGCTGTTTTTT.

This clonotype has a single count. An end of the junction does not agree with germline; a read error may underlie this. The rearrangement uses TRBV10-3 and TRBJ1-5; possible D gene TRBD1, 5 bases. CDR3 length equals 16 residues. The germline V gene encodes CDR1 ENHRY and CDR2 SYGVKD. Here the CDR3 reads CASSPVGGGVRQPQHF. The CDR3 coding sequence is TGTGCCAGCAGTCCCGTCGGGGGGGGGGTCAGGCAGCCCCAGCATTTT.

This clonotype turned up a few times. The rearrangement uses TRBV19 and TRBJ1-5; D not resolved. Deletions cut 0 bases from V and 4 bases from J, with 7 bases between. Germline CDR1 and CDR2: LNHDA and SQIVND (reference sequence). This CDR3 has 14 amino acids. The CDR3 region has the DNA TGTGCCAGTAGTATAGACCTGACAAATCAGCCCCAGCATTTT. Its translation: CASSIDLTNQPQHF.

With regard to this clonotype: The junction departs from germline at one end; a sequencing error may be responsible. The CDR3 sequence: CASSDRTGEF. The CDR3, as DNA: TGTGCCAGCAGTGACCGGACAGGGGAATTT. V is TRBV6-1 and J is TRBJ1-1; TRBD1 matches at 9 bases. The CDR3 sequence is 10 residues long. CDR1 is MNHNS, CDR2 SASEGT, per germline.